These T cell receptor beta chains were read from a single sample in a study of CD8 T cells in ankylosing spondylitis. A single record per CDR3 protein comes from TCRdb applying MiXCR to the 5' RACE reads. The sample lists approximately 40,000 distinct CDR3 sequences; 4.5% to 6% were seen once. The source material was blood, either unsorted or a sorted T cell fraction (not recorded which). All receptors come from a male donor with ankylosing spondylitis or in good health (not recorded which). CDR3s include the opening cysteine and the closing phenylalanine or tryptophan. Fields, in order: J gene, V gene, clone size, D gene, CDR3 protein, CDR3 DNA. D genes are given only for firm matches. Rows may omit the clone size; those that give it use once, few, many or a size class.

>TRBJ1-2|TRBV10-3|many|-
CAISQGLDGYTF
TGTGCCATCAGTCAGGGGCTGGATGGCTACACCTTC
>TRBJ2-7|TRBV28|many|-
CATGPGSKAYEQYF
TGTGCCACCGGACCCGGATCGAAAGCCTACGAGCAGTACTTC
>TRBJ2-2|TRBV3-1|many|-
CASSGRGRTGELFF
TGTGCCAGCAGCGGACGGGGGAGGACCGGGGAGCTGTTTTTT
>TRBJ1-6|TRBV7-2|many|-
CASSSRLSGGRETPLHF
TGTGCCAGCAGCTCCCGGTTGAGTGGCGGTCGTGAGACACCCCTCCACTTT
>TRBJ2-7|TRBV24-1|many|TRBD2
CATSDTGTSGGDEQYF
TGTGCCACCAGTGACACGGGGACTAGCGGGGGTGACGAGCAGTACTTC
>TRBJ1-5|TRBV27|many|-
CASGRAGDNQPQHF
TGTGCCAGCGGAAGGGCGGGGGACAATCAGCCCCAGCATTTT
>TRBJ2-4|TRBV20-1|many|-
CSARDSGMGDIQYF
TGCAGTGCTAGAGATTCGGGGATGGGGGACATTCAGTACTTC
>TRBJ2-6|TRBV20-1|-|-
CSARGLGSAGANVLTF
TGCAGTGCTAGAGGCCTAGGGAGTGCTGGGGCCAACGTCCTGACTTTC
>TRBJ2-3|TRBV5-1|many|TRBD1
CASMLGGGDTQYF
TGCGCCAGCATGTTAGGGGGCGGAGATACGCAGTATTTT
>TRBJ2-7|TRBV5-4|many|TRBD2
CASSRGTSGRMYEQYF
TGTGCCAGCAGCCGCGGGACTAGCGGGAGGATGTACGAGCAGTACTTC